The 26 T cell receptor beta chains below were found in one sample sequenced in a study of CD8 T cells in Susac syndrome. An input of about 0.5 to 1 ug of RNA was subjected to reverse transcription using random hexamers. TCRdb called the immunoSEQ multiplex PCR reads again in MiXCR, with one record for every CDR3 protein. Seen here are approximately 200,000 distinct CDR3 sequences, approximately 95% observed once, and the top ten hold approximately 0.082%. The sample taken for sequencing was CD4+ T cells from PBMCs. These receptors came from a human donor with multiple sclerosis.

The gene calls are TRBV10-3 and TRBJ1-1; D is perhaps TRBD1 (5 bases). Germline V gene lookup returns CDR1 ENHRY and CDR2 SYGVKD. The CDR3 sequence is 13 residues long. The ends were cut back, 2 bases at V and 1 base at J, with 5 bases in the middle. The CDR3 is CAISEGGNTEAFF. The CDR3 nucleotides read TGTGCCATCAGTGAGGGGGGGAACACTGAAGCTTTCTTT.

V gene TRBV20-1 combines with J gene TRBJ1-5, with 7 bases identical to TRBD1. CDR3 length: 16 residues. After removal of 6 bases from V and 1 base from J, the junction contained 12 bases not matched to a gene. The germline CDR1 and CDR2 sequences are DFQATT and SNEGSKA (reference sequence). The CDR3 region is CSALQTDRESNQPQHF. In nucleotides, the CDR3 is TGCAGTGCCCTTCAGACAGACAGGGAGAGCAATCAGCCCCAGCATTTT.

The CDR3 nucleotides read TGCAGCGCCTGGGGGGGGCTCGGCGAGCAGTACTTC. Residues: CSAWGGLGEQYF. The gene calls are TRBV29-1 and TRBJ2-7; weak D call: TRBD2 (7 bases). The CDR3 extends over 12 amino acids. The germline V gene encodes CDR1 SQVTM and CDR2 ANQGSEA. The V end was cut by 7 bases, the J end by 6 bases, with 16 bases between.

J is TRBJ1-2 and V is TRBV6-1, with 8 bases identical to TRBD1. This CDR3 comprises 14 residues. V was pared by 4 bases and J by 3 bases, with 4 bases of the junction left unmatched. Germline V gene sequence: CDR1 MNHNS, CDR2 SASEGT. CDR3 loop: CASSGGQGDYGYTF. CDR3 coding DNA: TGTGCCAGCAGTGGCGGACAGGGAGACTATGGCTACACCTTC.

The V call is TRBV7-8, the J call TRBJ2-3; maybe TRBD1 (5 bases). The V gene lost 5 bases and the J gene lost 5 bases, with 23 bases spanning the gap. The CDR3 covers 17 residues. Germline-derived CDR1 and CDR2 are SGHVS and FQNEAQ. The CDR3 sequence is CASSTPRGFNLVDTQYF. DNA for the CDR3: TGTGCCAGCAGCACGCCTAGGGGCTTTAATTTGGTAGATACGCAGTATTTT.

The chain carries TRBV30 and TRBJ2-2, with 8 bases that match TRBD1. Germline loops: CDR1 GTSNPN, CDR2 SVGIG (reference sequence). V shed 5 bases, J shed 10 bases, and the junction held 6 bases outside the gene matches. The CDR3 extends over 12 amino acids. The CDR3 DNA reads as TGTGCCTGGGACAGGGGTAGTGAGGAGCTGTTTTTT. It is translated as CAWDRGSEELFF.

The chain combines TRBV13 with TRBJ2-5, with 12 bases identical to TRBD1. The V gene end was trimmed by 3 bases and the J gene end by 5 bases; junction bases not matched to a gene: 10. Germline V gives CDR1 PRHDT, CDR2 FYEKMQ (reference sequence). There are 17 residues in the CDR3. CDR3 region: CASSLGQGAVFSETQYF. The CDR3 bases are TGTGCCAGCAGCTTGGGACAGGGGGCTGTTTTTTCGGAGACCCAGTACTTC.

This clonotype was observed once. The genes are TRBV6-1 and TRBJ1-2, with 7 nucleotides matching TRBD1. This CDR3 comprises 16 residues. Germline CDR1 reads MNHNS; CDR2 reads SASEGT. The J segment lost 0 bases and the V segment lost 6 bases, leaving 10 bases of the junction unmatched. The CDR3 loop is CASSKKLQGANYGYTF. CDR3 in DNA: TGTGCCAGCAGCAAGAAGCTTCAGGGGGCTAACTATGGCTACACCTTC.

J is TRBJ2-2 and V is TRBV29-1; 7 nucleotides match TRBD2. The germline V gene encodes CDR1 SQVTM and CDR2 ANQGSEA. With V trimmed by 6 bases and J by 0 bases, 4 bases remained unmatched. The CDR3 has 14 amino acids. Here the CDR3 DNA reads TGCAGCGTGCGGGGGACGACGAACACCGGGGAGCTGTTTTTT. Amino acids: CSVRGTTNTGELFF.

The chain uses TRBV20-1 and TRBJ1-1; D is uncertain. Germline loops: CDR1 DFQATT, CDR2 SNEGSKA (reference sequence). CDR3 length: 15 amino acids. Deletions cut 4 bases from V and 0 bases from J, with 15 bases between. CDR3 amino acids: CSATSGLEMNTEAFF. The CDR3 DNA follows: TGCAGTGCTACCTCCGGGCTGGAAATGAACACTGAAGCTTTCTTT.

The V call is TRBV12-3 or TRBV12-4, the J call TRBJ1-2; D ambiguous. Trimming pared 6 bases from V and 7 bases from J, leaving 12 bases between. There are 12 residues in the CDR3. The chain's CDR3 is CASRREARGYTF. The DNA of the CDR3 is TGTGCCAGCAGGCGTGAGGCGCGTGGCTACACCTTC.

This clonotype was seen once. A read error may produce the germline difference seen at one junction end. This sequence joins TRBV9 and TRBJ2-5, with unresolved D. This CDR3 spans 12 amino acids. Per the germline V gene, CDR1 is SGDLS and CDR2 is YYNGEE. The CDR3, as DNA: TGTGCCAGCAGCGTAGATGGCCCGGTTTTAAACTTC. It yields the protein CASSVDGPVLNF.

The V and J genes are TRBV21-1 and TRBJ1-6; TRBD1, the table's D call, lacks a check against the DNA. TRBV21-1 is a pseudogene segment. The CDR3 runs 15 residues. The CDR3: CASSPCRDYNSPLHF. CDR3 nucleotides: TGTGCCAGCAGCCCTTGCCGGGATTATAATTCACCCCTCCACTTT.

The rearrangement links TRBV19 to TRBJ2-6; D is possibly TRBD1 or TRBD2 (5 bases each). The germline V gene encodes CDR1 LNHDA and CDR2 SQIVND (reference sequence). V shed 7 bases and J shed 2 bases, with 12 bases lying between them. This CDR3 comprises 15 residues. The CDR3 region is CASTGRFAGANVLTF. DNA for the CDR3: TGTGCCAGTACGGGACGCTTCGCTGGGGCCAACGTCCTGACTTTC.

The DNA of the CDR3 is TGTGCCAGCAGTCGGGACAGGACCTACGAGCAGTACGTC. Its protein is CASSRDRTYEQYV. This sequence joins TRBV6-1 and TRBJ2-7, with TRBD1 matching over 8 bases. The germline V gene has CDR1 MNHNS and CDR2 SASEGT. This CDR3 is built from 13 residues. With 5 bases clipped from V and 2 bases from J, the junction kept 2 bases outside the gene matches.

The rearrangement links TRBV7-9 to TRBJ2-7; D ambiguous. The CDR3 consists of 14 residues. Per the germline V gene, CDR1 is SEHNR and CDR2 is FQNEAQ (reference sequence). Trimming left V 3 bases short and J 0 bases short, with 9 bases between. CDR3 protein: CASSFGTSSYEQYF. Written as DNA, the CDR3 is TGTGCCAGCAGCTTTGGTACAAGCTCCTACGAGCAGTACTTC. Full variable domain (outside the CDR3, taken from reference TRBV7-9 and TRBJ2-7): DTGVSQNPRHKITKRGQNVTFRCDPISEHNRLYWYRQTLGQGPEFLTYFQNEAQLEKSRLLSDRFSAERPKGSFSTLEIQRTEQGDSAMYLCASSFGTSSYEQYFGPGTRLTVT.

The chain is built from TRBV27 and TRBJ1-6; possibly TRBD1 for D (5 bases). The CDR3 runs to 15 residues. V dropped 7 bases and J dropped 6 bases, with 16 bases sitting between them. Germline V CDR1 and CDR2: MNHEY, SMNVEV (reference sequence). The CDR3 protein is CASKNVGTINSPLHF. The CDR3 DNA sequence: TGTGCCAGCAAGAACGTCGGGACCATTAATTCACCCCTCCACTTT.

This rearrangement joins TRBV18 to TRBJ1-5; a weak D match, TRBD1 (5 bases). CDR1 is KGHSH, CDR2 LQKENI, per germline. The CDR3 loop spans 15 amino acids. Trimming took 2 bases from V and 9 from J, leaving 17 bases between them. The CDR3 DNA is TGTGCCAGCTCACCATTAGGTCGACAGACTGGGCCCCAGCATTTT. This sequence encodes CASSPLGRQTGPQHF.

The V gene is TRBV25-1, the J gene TRBJ2-3; D gene unclear. Per germline, CDR1 MGHDK and CDR2 SYGVNS. The V end was cut by 6 bases, the J end by 3 bases, with 10 bases between. The CDR3 totals 13 residues. The CDR3 reads CASRTLVTDTQYF. CDR3 bases: TGTGCCAGCAGGACATTAGTGACAGATACGCAGTATTTT.

The chain has TRBV20-1 and TRBJ2-5; TRBD2 is a possible D gene (5 bases). CDR3 length equals 13 residues. Germline loops: CDR1 DFQATT, CDR2 SNEGSKA (reference sequence). Trimming cost V 3 bases and J 9 bases, with 17 bases left between them. CDR3 DNA: TGCAGTGCTAGTGGTCGGAGTCAGGAGGCCCAGTACTTC. Its protein product is CSASGRSQEAQYF.

This sequence joins TRBV9 and TRBJ1-6; D unclear. This CDR3 has 13 residues. The germline V gene encodes CDR1 SGDLS and CDR2 YYNGEE. V shed 3 bases and J shed 6 bases, with 7 bases lying between them. Here the CDR3 reads CASSGNINSPLHF. The CDR3 coding sequence is TGTGCCAGCAGCGGAAACATTAATTCACCCCTCCACTTT.

The genes are TRBV25-1 and TRBJ2-5; no clear D. V lost 3 bases and J 0 bases, leaving 8 bases between the germline ends. CDR1 is MGHDK and CDR2 is SYGVNS in the germline V gene. The CDR3 has 14 amino acids. The CDR3 DNA reads TGTGCCAGCAGTGATTTCCTGTACCAAGAGACCCAGTACTTC. It codes for CASSDFLYQETQYF. Using reference TRBV25-1 and TRBJ2-5 for the parts outside the CDR3, the full variable domain is EADIYQTPRYLVIGTGKKITLECSQTMGHDKMYWYQQDPGMELHLIHYSYGVNSTEKGDLSSESTVSRIRTEHFPLTLESARPSHTSQYLCASSDFLYQETQYFGPGTRLLVL.

J is TRBJ1-1 and V is TRBV29-1; D perhaps matches TRBD1 (6 bases). V lost 6 bases and J 3 bases, leaving 14 bases between the germline ends. Germline loops: CDR1 SQVTM, CDR2 ANQGSEA. The CDR3 runs 13 residues. CDR3 nucleotide sequence: TGCAGCGTAAAACAGGGTGGGGACACTGAAGCTTTCTTT. Its protein is CSVKQGGDTEAFF.

The V gene is TRBV28, the J gene TRBJ2-1; D is ambiguous. Germline V gene sequence: CDR1 MDHEN, CDR2 SYDVKM. This CDR3 spans 14 amino acids. V shed 5 bases and J shed 7 bases, with 15 bases lying between them. The CDR3 DNA reads TGTGCCAGCAGTCAAGGAGTCTTAGCAAATGAGCAGTTCTTC. Protein sequence: CASSQGVLANEQFF.

This sequence joins TRBV29-1 and TRBJ2-7; D not certain. The germline V gene has CDR1 SQVTM and CDR2 ANQGSEA. The CDR3 covers 13 residues. Trimming removed 7 bases at V and 3 bases at J, with 16 bases between. Written as DNA, the CDR3 is TGCAGCGCCGAGGCACTAAACGGCTACGAGCAGTACTTC. This encodes CSAEALNGYEQYF.

V gene TRBV2 combines with J gene TRBJ2-4; no clear D. The V and J ends lost 8 bases and 0 bases respectively, with 8 bases between them. The CDR3 extends over 13 amino acids. Germline-derived CDR1 and CDR2 are SNHLY and FYNNEI. In nucleotides, the CDR3 is TGTGCCAGCGAAAGAGGAGCCAAAAACATTCAGTACTTC. Its protein is CASERGAKNIQYF.